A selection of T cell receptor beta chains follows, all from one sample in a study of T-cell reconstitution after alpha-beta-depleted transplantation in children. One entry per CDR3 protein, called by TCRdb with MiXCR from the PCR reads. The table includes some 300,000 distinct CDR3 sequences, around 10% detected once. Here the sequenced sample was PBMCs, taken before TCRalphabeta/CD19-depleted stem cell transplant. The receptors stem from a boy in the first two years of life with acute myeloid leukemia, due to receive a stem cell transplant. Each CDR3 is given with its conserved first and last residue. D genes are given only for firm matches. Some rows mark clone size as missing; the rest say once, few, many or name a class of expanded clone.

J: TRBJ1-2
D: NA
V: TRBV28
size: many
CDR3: CASSRVAGYTF
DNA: TGTGCCAGCAGCAGGGTTGCTGGCTACACCTTC

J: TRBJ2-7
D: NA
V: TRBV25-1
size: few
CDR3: CASSKTRDSKISYEQYF
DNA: TGTGCCAGCAGTAAGACCCGGGACTCCAAAATCTCCTACGAGCAGTACTTC

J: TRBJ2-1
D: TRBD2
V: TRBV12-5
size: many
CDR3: CASAPGGDYNEQFF
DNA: TGTGCTAGTGCCCCGGGGGGGGATTACAATGAGCAGTTCTTC

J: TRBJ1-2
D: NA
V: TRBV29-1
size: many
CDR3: CSVDRGLGGYTF
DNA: TGCAGCGTTGACCGGGGGCTGGGTGGCTACACCTTC

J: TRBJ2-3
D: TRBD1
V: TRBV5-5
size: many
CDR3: CASSLVGQGVGDTQYF
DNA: TGTGCCAGCAGCTTGGTGGGACAGGGGGTTGGAGATACGCAGTATTTT

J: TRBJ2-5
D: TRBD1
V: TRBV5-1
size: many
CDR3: CASSSGQGWETQYF
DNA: TGCGCCAGCAGCTCGGGACAGGGATGGGAGACCCAGTACTTC

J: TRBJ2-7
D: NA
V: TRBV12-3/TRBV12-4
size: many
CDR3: CASSLTVPYEQYF
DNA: TGTGCCAGCAGTTTAACAGTCCCCTACGAGCAGTACTTC

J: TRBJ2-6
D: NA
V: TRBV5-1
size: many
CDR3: CASSSVRLFGSGANVLTF
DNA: TGCGCCAGCAGCTCGGTCAGGCTATTTGGCTCTGGGGCCAACGTCCTGACTTTC

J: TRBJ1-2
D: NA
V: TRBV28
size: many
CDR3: CASSSPNSIRVHGYTF
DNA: TGTGCCAGCAGTTCCCCAAACTCGATCAGGGTTCATGGCTACACCTTC

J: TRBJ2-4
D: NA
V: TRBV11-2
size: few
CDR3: CASSRTEAKNIQYF
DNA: TGTGCCAGCAGCCGGACAGAAGCCAAAAACATTCAGTACTTC

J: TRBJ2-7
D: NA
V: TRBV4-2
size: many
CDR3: CASSHGDGPNYEQYF
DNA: TGTGCCAGCAGCCACGGGGACGGCCCAAACTACGAGCAGTACTTC

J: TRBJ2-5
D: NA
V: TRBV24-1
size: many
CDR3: CATSGNGGTQYF
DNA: TGTGCCACCAGTGGCAACGGGGGGACCCAGTACTTC

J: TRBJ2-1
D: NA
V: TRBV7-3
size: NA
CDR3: CASSLSVGSYNEQFF
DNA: TGTGCCAGCAGCTTAAGTGTAGGGTCTTACAATGAGCAGTTCTTC

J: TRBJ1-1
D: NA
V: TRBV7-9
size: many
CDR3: CASSLVTVNTEAFF
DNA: TGTGCCAGCAGCTTAGTGACAGTGAACACTGAAGCTTTCTTT

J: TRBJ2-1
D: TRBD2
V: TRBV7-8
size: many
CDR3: CASSLGLAVFGEQFF
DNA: TGTGCCAGCAGCTTGGGACTAGCCGTCTTCGGTGAGCAGTTCTTC

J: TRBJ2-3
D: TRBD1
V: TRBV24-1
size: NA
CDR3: CATSDFTLQGPLPTDTQYF
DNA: TGTGCCACCAGTGATTTCACCTTACAGGGGCCACTCCCCACAGATACGCAGTATTTT

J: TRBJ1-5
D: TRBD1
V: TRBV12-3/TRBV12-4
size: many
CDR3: CASSSYDRGNSNQPQHF
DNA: TGTGCCAGCAGTTCCTACGACAGGGGAAATAGCAATCAGCCCCAGCATTTT

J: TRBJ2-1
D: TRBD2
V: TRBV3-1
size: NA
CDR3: CASCQDWRREGRINEQFF
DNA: TGTGCCTCCTGCCAAGATTGGAGGCGGGAGGGCCGAATCAATGAGCAGTTCTTC

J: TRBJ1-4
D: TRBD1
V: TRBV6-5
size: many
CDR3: CASSYSRDRGEKLFF
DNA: TGTGCCAGCAGTTACTCCCGGGACAGGGGAGAAAAACTGTTTTTT

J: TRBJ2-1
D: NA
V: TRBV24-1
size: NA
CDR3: CATSEFTRGSDEQFF
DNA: TGTGCCACCAGTGAGTTTACCAGGGGATCGGATGAGCAGTTCTTC

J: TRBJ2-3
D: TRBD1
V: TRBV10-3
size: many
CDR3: CAISQGQGPDTQYF
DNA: TGTGCCATCAGTCAAGGACAGGGCCCAGATACGCAGTATTTT

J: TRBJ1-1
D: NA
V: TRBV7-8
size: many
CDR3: CASSFPLTTLNTEAFF
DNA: TGTGCCAGCAGCTTCCCTCTGACTACACTGAACACTGAAGCTTTCTTT

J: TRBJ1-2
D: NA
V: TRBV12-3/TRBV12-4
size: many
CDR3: CASSSLVGGGGYTF
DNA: TGTGCCAGCAGTTCCTTGGTAGGGGGTGGTGGCTACACCTTC

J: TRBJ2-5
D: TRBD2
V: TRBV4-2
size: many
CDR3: CASSQTSGVSYQETQYF
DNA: TGTGCCAGCAGCCAGACTAGCGGGGTATCGTACCAAGAGACCCAGTACTTC

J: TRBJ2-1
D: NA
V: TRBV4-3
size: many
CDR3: CASSQGPGPAGNEQFF
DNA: TGCGCCAGCAGCCAAGGCCCGGGGCCTGCGGGGAATGAGCAGTTCTTC

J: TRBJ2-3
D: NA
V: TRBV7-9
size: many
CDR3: CASSLAAGADTQYF
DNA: TGTGCCAGCAGCTTAGCTGCAGGGGCAGATACGCAGTATTTT

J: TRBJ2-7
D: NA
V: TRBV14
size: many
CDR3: CASSQVQPYEQYF
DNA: TGTGCCAGCAGCCAAGTCCAGCCCTACGAGCAGTACTTC

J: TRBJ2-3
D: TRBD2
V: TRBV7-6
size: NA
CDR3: CASSSDPGGHTDTQYF
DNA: TGTGCCAGCAGCTCCGACCCGGGGGGGCACACAGATACGCAGTATTTT

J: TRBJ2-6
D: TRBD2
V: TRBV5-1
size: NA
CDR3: CASSLAGLAGSGANVLTF
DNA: TGCGCCAGCAGCTTGGCCGGACTAGCGGGATCTGGGGCCAACGTCCTGACTTTC

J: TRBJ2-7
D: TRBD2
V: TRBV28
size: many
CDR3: CASSLSGLADEQYF
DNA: TGTGCCAGCAGTTTATCGGGACTAGCGGACGAGCAGTACTTC

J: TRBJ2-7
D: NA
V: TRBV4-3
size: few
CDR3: CASSQVPVESSYEQYF
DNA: TGCGCCAGCAGCCAAGTTCCAGTGGAGTCCTCCTACGAGCAGTACTTC

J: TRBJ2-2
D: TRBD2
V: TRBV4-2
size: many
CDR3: CASSQEGLAATGELFF
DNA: TGTGCCAGCAGCCAAGAGGGACTAGCGGCCACCGGGGAGCTGTTTTTT

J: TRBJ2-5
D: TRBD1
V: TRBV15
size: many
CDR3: CATSRPRTGTGEETQYF
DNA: TGTGCCACCAGCAGACCTCGAACCGGGACAGGAGAAGAGACCCAGTACTTC

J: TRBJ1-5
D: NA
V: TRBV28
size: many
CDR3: CASRSGPGRQPQHF
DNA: TGTGCCAGCAGGTCGGGACCAGGGAGGCAGCCCCAGCATTTT

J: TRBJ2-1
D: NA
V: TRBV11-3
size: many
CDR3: CASSLEATPYNEQFF
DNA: TGTGCCAGCAGCTTAGAAGCTACCCCCTACAATGAGCAGTTCTTC

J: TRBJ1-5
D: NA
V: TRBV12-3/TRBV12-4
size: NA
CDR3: CASTLRGGGLNQPQHF
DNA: TGTGCCAGCACCCTTCGGGGGGGGGGACTTAATCAGCCCCAGCATTTT

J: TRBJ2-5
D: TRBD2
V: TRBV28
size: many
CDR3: CATNVTPIAGGYNKETQYF
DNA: TGTGCCACCAACGTTACCCCCATAGCGGGGGGCTATAACAAAGAGACCCAGTACTTC

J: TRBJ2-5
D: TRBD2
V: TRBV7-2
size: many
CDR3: CASSPGLAEETQYF
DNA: TGTGCCAGCAGCCCGGGACTAGCGGAAGAGACCCAGTACTTC

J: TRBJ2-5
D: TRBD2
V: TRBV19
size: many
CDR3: CASNEREFQETQYF
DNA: TGTGCCAGTAATGAGCGGGAGTTCCAAGAGACCCAGTACTTC

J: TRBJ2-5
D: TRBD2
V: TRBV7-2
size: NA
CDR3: CASSLASSGGIFQETQYF
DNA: TGTGCCAGCAGCTTAGCGTCTAGCGGGGGCATCTTCCAAGAGACCCAGTACTTC

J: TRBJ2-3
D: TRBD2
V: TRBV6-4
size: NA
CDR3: CARCSPGLAGAMLTDTQYF
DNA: TGTGCCCGCTGTTCGCCGGGACTAGCGGGCGCTATGCTCACAGATACGCAGTATTTT

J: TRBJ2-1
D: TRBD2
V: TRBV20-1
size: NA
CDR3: CSAGVYLAEDPNEQFF
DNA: TGCAGTGCTGGAGTATATCTAGCGGAGGACCCCAATGAGCAGTTCTTC

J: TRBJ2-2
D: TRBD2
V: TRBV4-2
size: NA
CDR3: CASSQEKSGAYTGELFF
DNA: TGTGCCAGCAGCCAAGAGAAAAGCGGGGCCTACACCGGGGAGCTGTTTTTT

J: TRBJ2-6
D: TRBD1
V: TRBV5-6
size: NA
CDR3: CASSPGTGGRSGANVLTF
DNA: TGTGCCAGCAGCCCCGGGACAGGGGGAAGATCTGGGGCCAACGTCCTGACTTTC

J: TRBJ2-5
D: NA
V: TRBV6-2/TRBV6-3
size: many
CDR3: CASSYSKGPVRETQYF
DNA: TGTGCCAGCAGTTACTCGAAGGGCCCTGTGCGGGAGACCCAGTACTTC

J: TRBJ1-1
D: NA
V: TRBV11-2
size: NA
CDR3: CASSPPKGRTMNTEAFF
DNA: TGTGCCAGCAGCCCACCAAAGGGGCGGACGATGAACACTGAAGCTTTCTTT

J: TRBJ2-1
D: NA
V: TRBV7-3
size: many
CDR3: CASSLSSGYSYNEQFF
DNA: TGTGCCAGCAGCTTAAGCAGCGGATACTCCTACAATGAGCAGTTCTTC

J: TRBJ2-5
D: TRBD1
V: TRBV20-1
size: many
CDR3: CSTDRGKETQYF
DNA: TGCAGTACGGACAGGGGTAAAGAGACCCAGTACTTC

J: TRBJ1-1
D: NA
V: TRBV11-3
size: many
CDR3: CASSFYQGQQAFF
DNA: TGTGCCAGCAGCTTCTACCAGGGGCAGCAAGCTTTCTTT

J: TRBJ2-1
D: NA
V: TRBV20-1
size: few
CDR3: CSARIAPEQFF
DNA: TGCAGTGCTAGAATAGCGCCCGAGCAGTTCTTC

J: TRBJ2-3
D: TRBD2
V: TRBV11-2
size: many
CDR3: CASSRAGPTDTQYF
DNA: TGTGCCAGCAGCCGAGCGGGGCCCACAGATACGCAGTATTTT

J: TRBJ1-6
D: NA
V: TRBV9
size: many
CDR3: CASSVGGASPLHF
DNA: TGTGCCAGCAGCGTAGGGGGGGCTTCACCCCTCCACTTT

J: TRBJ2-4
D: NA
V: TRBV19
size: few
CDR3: CASSNDRTKNIQYF
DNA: TGTGCCAGTAGTAACGACAGAACCAAAAACATTCAGTACTTC